Presented here are 2 T cell receptor beta chains from one specimen sequenced in a study of T-cell reconstitution after alpha-beta-depleted transplantation in children. Preparation of the TCRbeta library used unique molecular identifiers. From the PCR reads, TCRdb called clonotypes with MiXCR, one entry per CDR3 protein. The table lists 780,000 or so distinct CDR3 sequences, less than 20% of them singletons. The sequencing here drew on PBMCs, mostly from graft donor cells, taken 360 days after TCRalphabeta/CD19-depleted stem cell transplant. The receptors were sampled from a male patient younger than 18 who had a stem cell transplant for acute lymphoblastic leukemia, so the T cells may come from the graft donor.

The V and J genes are TRBV5-1 and TRBJ2-5, with D unresolved. CDR3 length equals 18 residues. CDR1 and CDR2 (germline): SGHRS, YFSETQ. Deletions cut 4 bases from V and 2 bases from J, with 24 bases between. CDR3: CASSPPLPVGVFQETQYF. The CDR3 DNA is TGCGCCAGCAGCCCCCCACTTCCAGTAGGCGTCTTTCAAGAGACCCAGTACTTC.

The chain joins TRBV15 to TRBJ2-1; a weak D match, TRBD1 (5 bases). V lost 0 bases, J lost 5 bases, and 11 bases lay in between. Looked up from germline, CDR1 is LNHNV and CDR2 is YYDKDF (reference sequence). The CDR3 has 15 residues. The CDR3: CATSRDSGQHNEQFF. CDR3 DNA: TGTGCCACCAGCAGAGATTCCGGACAACACAATGAGCAGTTCTTC. Combining the CDR3 with reference TRBV15 and TRBJ2-1 gives the whole variable domain DAMVIQNPRYQVTQFGKPVTLSCSQTLNHNVMYWYQQKSSQAPKLLFHYYDKDFNNEADTPDNFQSRRPNTSFCFLDIRSPGLGDTAMYLCATSRDSGQHNEQFFGPGTRLTVL.